These 24 T cell receptor beta chains came from one sample sequenced in a study of blood T cells in healthy people across ages. Combining a sample-barcoded 5' primer with a J-beta primer mix, a second PCR ran for roughly 6 to 12 cycles. TCRdb itself ran the 5' RACE reads through MiXCR, one entry per CDR3 protein. The data hold about a million distinct CDR3 sequences, with roughly half observed a single time. Sequencing was carried out using blood. The receptor set was obtained from a woman aged 55 to 70 in good health.

The chain couples TRBV2 to TRBJ2-1, with 16 bases lining up with TRBD2. Trimming took 6 bases from V and 8 from J; bases not matched to a gene: 4. This CDR3 has 15 residues. Germline CDR1 and CDR2: SNHLY and FYNNEI. The CDR3 DNA reads TGTGCCAGCAGGGACGGGACTAGCGGGGGGGATGAGCAGTTCTTC. Its translation: CASRDGTSGGDEQFF.

The rearrangement uses TRBV28 and TRBJ2-7, with no clear D. This CDR3 is 12 amino acids long. CDR1 is MDHEN and CDR2 is SYDVKM in the germline V gene. Trimming took 2 bases from V and 9 from J, leaving 11 bases between them. CDR3 in DNA: TGTGCCAGCAGTTTACGGCTTACTACGCAGTACTTC. This encodes CASSLRLTTQYF.

The chain links TRBV5-1 to TRBJ2-1; D is uncertain. The V end was cut by 4 bases, the J end by 0 bases, with 14 bases between. The CDR3 has 16 amino acids. From germline, CDR1 is SGHRS and CDR2 YFSETQ. The CDR3 region is CASSLQAVSSYNEQFF. For the CDR3, the DNA is TGCGCCAGCAGCCTACAAGCCGTGAGCTCCTACAATGAGCAGTTCTTC. The full variable domain, in which reference TRBV5-1 and TRBJ2-1 provide the parts outside the CDR3, is KAGVTQTPRYLIKTRGQQVTLSCSPISGHRSVSWYQQTPGQGLQFLFEYFSETQRNKGNFPGRFSGRQFSNSRSEMNVSTLELGDSALYLCASSLQAVSSYNEQFFGPGTRLTVL.

This clonotype came up a few times. This chain joins TRBV9 and TRBJ2-5, with D tentatively TRBD2 (5 bases). Trimming cost V 3 bases and J 5 bases, with 14 bases left between them. Per germline, CDR1 SGDLS and CDR2 YYNGEE. This CDR3 is 14 amino acids long. The CDR3 is CASSGELSVETQYF. Written as DNA, the CDR3 is TGTGCCAGCAGCGGGGAGTTAAGTGTGGAGACCCAGTACTTC.

About this clonotype itself: The junction departs from germline at one end; a sequencing error may be responsible. The chain links TRBV7-2 to TRBJ1-5, with TRBD1 as a possible D gene (5 bases). CDR1 is SGHTA, CDR2 FQGNSA, per germline. The CDR3 is 15 residues long. The CDR3 nucleotides are TGTCCCAGCAGCATTCAGCATGTCGGGGGTCAGCCCCAGCATTTT. As protein: CPSSIQHVGGQPQHF.

This clonotype occurred a few times. This CDR3 reads CASSLILARNEQFF. The CDR3 region has the DNA TGTGCCAGCAGCTTAATCCTAGCGCGTAATGAGCAGTTCTTC. V usage is TRBV7-8 and J usage is TRBJ2-1; D is possibly TRBD2 (6 bases). V was trimmed by 2 bases and J by 7 bases, leaving 12 bases between them. Germline V lookup: CDR1 SGHVS, CDR2 FQNEAQ. The CDR3 is 14 residues long.

J is TRBJ2-1 and V is TRBV3-1; no firm D call. The germline CDR1 and CDR2 sequences are LGHDT and YNNKEL (reference sequence). This CDR3 comprises 14 residues. Trimming removed 1 base at V and 7 bases at J, with 11 bases between. In nucleotides, the CDR3 is TGTGCCAGCAGCCAAGGGCGACGGCTAAATGAGCAGTTCTTC. It codes for CASSQGRRLNEQFF.

The chain combines TRBV6-1 with TRBJ2-4; a possible D gene is TRBD1 (6 bases). TRBJ2-5 explains the end of the DNA better; the J call may be wrong. Germline assignment: CDR1 MNHNS and CDR2 SASEGT. The CDR3 is 15 amino acids. CDR3 bases: TGTGCCAGCAGTGAAGCGCCGGACAGTCAAGAGACCCAGTACTTC. The encoded protein is CASSEAPDSQETQYF.

This chain connects TRBV7-2 to TRBJ2-5; no firm D call. The germline V gene encodes CDR1 SGHTA and CDR2 FQGNSA. The length of the CDR3 is 14 residues. The V end was cut by 4 bases, the J end by 2 bases, with 11 bases between. The CDR3 is CASSSDTIQETQYF. The CDR3 coding sequence is TGTGCCAGCAGCTCCGACACAATACAAGAGACCCAGTACTTC.

V usage is TRBV5-5 and J usage is TRBJ2-7; D tentatively fits TRBD1 or TRBD2 (5 bases each). The ends were cut back, 1 base at V and 2 bases at J, with 10 bases in the middle. The CDR3 consists of 14 residues. Germline assignment: CDR1 SGHKS and CDR2 YYEKEE (reference sequence). CDR3 residues: CASSLTGRPYEQYF. The CDR3 bases are TGTGCCAGCAGCTTGACGGGACGGCCCTACGAGCAGTACTTC.

The chain uses TRBV20-1 and TRBJ2-3; 10 nucleotides align to TRBD2. CDR3 length: 14 residues. Germline V lookup: CDR1 DFQATT, CDR2 SNEGSKA (reference sequence). After removal of 8 bases from V and 2 bases from J, the junction contained 7 bases not matched to a gene. For the CDR3, the DNA is TGCAGTTCCCTAGCGGGAGAGGCCACAGATACGCAGTATTTT. Its translation: CSSLAGEATDTQYF.

About this clonotype itself: The junction does not match germline at one end; this may be a read error. The CDR3 is CAGSQVLSEAFF. The CDR3 bases are TGTGCCGGCAGCCAAGTTCTCTCTGAAGCTTTCTTT. The J gene is TRBJ1-1, the V gene TRBV3-1; no clear D gene. Looked up from germline, CDR1 is LGHDT and CDR2 is YNNKEL (reference sequence). The CDR3 covers 12 residues.

In the case of this clonotype: The junction and the germline gene differ at one end; a read error may be behind it. The rearrangement joins TRBV6-1 to TRBJ2-4; the match to TRBD1 covers 7 bases. This CDR3 contains 17 residues. Germline V gene sequence: CDR1 MNHNS, CDR2 SASEGT. CDR3 DNA: TGTGTCAGCAGTGAAGGTCGAGGGGGCGCGACCAAAAACATTCAGTACTTC. Translation: CVSSEGRGGATKNIQYF.

V usage is TRBV6-2 or TRBV6-3 and J usage is TRBJ2-3, with D hard to call. The V gene's germline CDR1 is MNHEY and CDR2 SVGEGT. CDR3 length equals 18 residues. V was shortened by 4 bases and J by 0 bases, with 20 bases between the two germline ends. The DNA of the CDR3 is TGTGCCAGCAGTTCGCGACGCAAAGACACATTCAGCACAGATACGCAGTATTTT. Translating it yields CASSSRRKDTFSTDTQYF.

The rearrangement links TRBV20-1 to TRBJ2-7, with 9 bases fitting TRBD2. Germline CDR1 and CDR2: DFQATT and SNEGSKA (reference sequence). This CDR3 comprises 14 residues. V lost 3 bases, J lost 4 bases, and 7 bases stayed unmatched. The CDR3 loop is CSARALAGVYEQYF. The CDR3 DNA reads as TGCAGTGCTAGGGCCTTAGCGGGAGTGTACGAGCAGTACTTC.

This chain joins TRBV7-9 and TRBJ1-4, with D hard to call. CDR1 SEHNR and CDR2 FQNEAQ come from the germline V gene (reference sequence). V was clipped by 5 bases and J by 6 bases, with 10 bases between them. The CDR3 runs 13 residues. Here the CDR3 reads CASSGTRDEKLFF. The CDR3 DNA is TGTGCCAGCAGCGGCACGAGGGATGAAAAACTGTTTTTT.

The chain uses TRBV20-1 and TRBJ2-7; TRBD2 matches at 7 bases. J lost 7 bases, V lost 3 bases, and 18 bases had no gene match. CDR3 length: 16 amino acids. Germline lookup yields CDR1 DFQATT and CDR2 SNEGSKA (reference sequence). The CDR3 DNA reads as TGCAGTGCTAGTTCCTTCTCAGTGGGAGGGAGGAATGAGCAGTACTTC. As protein: CSASSFSVGGRNEQYF.

The chain recombines TRBV4-3 with TRBJ1-2; no clear D. The CDR3 contains 18 residues. Germline V CDR1 and CDR2: LGHNA, YSLEER. Trimming took off 0 bases at V and 0 bases at J, with 17 bases between the two ends. The CDR3 bases are TGCGCCAGCAGCCAAGATTCCGTGAGGGATTTGGCTAACTATGGCTACACCTTC. The encoded protein is CASSQDSVRDLANYGYTF.

This chain joins TRBV20-1 and TRBJ2-7, with D possibly being TRBD2 (6 bases). CDR1 and CDR2 from the germline V gene are DFQATT and SNEGSKA (reference sequence). The CDR3 has 13 amino acids. Trimming removed 4 bases at V and 6 bases at J, with 16 bases between. This chain's CDR3 is CSAMPRGYGEQYF. The CDR3, as DNA: TGCAGTGCTATGCCTCGGGGGTACGGCGAGCAGTACTTC.

The gene calls are TRBV5-1 and TRBJ2-5; D may be TRBD1 (6 bases). CDR3 length: 14 amino acids. Per the germline V gene, CDR1 is SGHRS and CDR2 is YFSETQ. V lost 1 base and J 7 bases, leaving 14 bases between the germline ends. The CDR3 nucleotides read TGCGCCAGCAGCTTGTATGGGGGCCTGGGGACCCAGTACTTC. Residues: CASSLYGGLGTQYF.

The chain joins TRBV18 to TRBJ2-3; D is undetermined. Trimming took 3 bases from V and 1 from J, leaving 11 bases between them. From germline, CDR1 is KGHSH and CDR2 LQKENI. This CDR3 contains 15 residues. The CDR3 spells CASSPVEERTDTQYF. CDR3 sequence (DNA): TGTGCCAGCTCACCGGTGGAAGAACGCACAGATACGCAGTATTTT.

The chain uses TRBV7-9 and TRBJ2-7; 7 nucleotides line up with TRBD1. The V gene's germline CDR1 is SEHNR and CDR2 FQNEAQ (reference sequence). The CDR3 totals 16 residues. Germline trimming cut 4 bases from V and 5 bases from J; bases unmatched to any gene: 14. Here the CDR3 reads CASSYAVRGLTDEQYF. In DNA form, the CDR3 reads TGTGCCAGCAGCTACGCGGTAAGGGGGCTTACGGACGAGCAGTACTTC.

The chain uses TRBV12-3 or TRBV12-4 and TRBJ2-5; TRBD1 agrees at 8 bases. With 6 bases clipped from V and 5 bases from J, the junction kept 8 bases outside the gene matches. The CDR3 totals 14 residues. CDR3 DNA sequence: TGTGCCAGCAGCAACAGACAGGGGAGGGAGACCCAGTACTTC. It is translated as CASSNRQGRETQYF.

This clonotype was picked up a small number of times. The V call is TRBV6-6, the J call TRBJ2-3; 10 nucleotides line up with TRBD2. Germline assignment: CDR1 MNHNY and CDR2 SVGAGI (reference sequence). V lost 2 bases to trimming and J lost 4 bases; unmatched junction nucleotides: 6. The CDR3 consists of 16 residues. CDR3 nucleotide sequence: TGTGCCAGCAGTTACGGACTAGCGGAAGACTCAGATACGCAGTATTTT. This sequence encodes CASSYGLAEDSDTQYF.